The sequence of this T cell receptor (beta chain) was determined in a study of T cell changes during pregnancy in multiple sclerosis. Deletions cut 2 bases from V and 3 bases from J, with 20 bases between. CDR1 is ENHRY and CDR2 is SYGVKD in the germline V gene. This CDR3 has 18 amino acids. Repertoires were generated with immunoSEQ multiplex PCR, while TCRdb's copy carries only in-frame clones and drops some. This sample carries about 89,000 clones, 94% of them seen once, and the ten largest clones take 0.7% to 1%. This specimen consisted of peripheral blood, obtained in the third trimester of pregnancy. The sequence derives from a female donor with multiple sclerosis, enrolled in a pregnancy study. The chain combines TRBV10-3 with TRBJ1-3, with D hard to call. In DNA, the CDR3 is TGTGCCATCAGTGAGCCGACGCAGGATACCCCTGGTGGAAACACCATATATTTT. This gives the protein CAISEPTQDTPGGNTIYF.